These T cell receptor beta chains were read from a single sample in a study of T cell repertoires in aging, cancer and after chemotherapy. MiXCR, applied by TCRdb to the multiplex PCR reads, yields one record per CDR3 protein. The data show about 4,600 distinct CDR3 sequences, roughly 20% seen once. The sample taken for sequencing was blood. These receptors all stem from a human donor with a blood cancer. CDR3s include the opening cysteine and the closing phenylalanine or tryptophan. Expanded clones are given a class, and other clones once, few, many or no size at all.

CDR3aa	abundance	v_gene	j_gene
CASSPPIRGDGKTQYF	-	TRBV7-9	TRBJ2-5
CASSLSANYGYTF	medium-sized	TRBV27	TRBJ1-2
CASRVQGGNNEQFF	medium-sized	TRBV10-3	TRBJ2-1
CASSAGRDRGQNEQFF	-	TRBV19	TRBJ2-1
CASSPRDSSSYNEQFF	medium-sized	TRBV7-9	TRBJ2-1
CASSLLGGTGGSGELFF	medium-sized	TRBV5-6	TRBJ2-2
CASSPLVTSSYNEQFF	medium-sized	TRBV12-3/TRBV12-4	TRBJ2-1
CASSRVDQGFSYTF	medium-sized	TRBV5-4	TRBJ1-2
CASSTPDRGDNQPQHF	medium-sized	TRBV19	TRBJ1-5
CASSEESLAGGSNEQFF	medium-sized	TRBV6-1	TRBJ2-1
CASSLSTREAFF	-	TRBV5-5	TRBJ1-1
CASSIRHLNTEAFF	medium-sized	TRBV19	TRBJ1-1
CASSLVAGGATDTQYF	-	TRBV7-2	TRBJ2-3
CASSLGGTARNEKLFF	few	TRBV7-9	TRBJ1-4
CATSDSTDTQYF	medium-sized	TRBV24-1	TRBJ2-3
CASSLRAAEAFF	medium-sized	TRBV5-6	TRBJ1-1
CASGYRGGVDTQYF	medium-sized	TRBV6-6	TRBJ2-3
CSATWGGNSNQPQHF	-	TRBV20-1	TRBJ1-5
CASRGGQTYKGYTF	few	TRBV7-2	TRBJ1-2
CSAIGGADTEAFF	few	TRBV20-1	TRBJ1-1
CASSYPGGGYTF	medium-sized	TRBV6-5	TRBJ1-2
CSATDRGYNEQYF	-	TRBV20-1	TRBJ2-7
CASSLGVGGSPLHF	-	TRBV7-9	TRBJ1-6
CASSPGAQETQYF	few	TRBV11-2	TRBJ2-5
CASSQGRVPYEQYF	few	TRBV7-9	TRBJ2-7
CASSQGPNYGYTF	few	TRBV12-3/TRBV12-4	TRBJ1-2
CSAAQGAGSYEQYF	-	TRBV20-1	TRBJ2-7
CASWGGGTDTQYF	-	TRBV12-5	TRBJ2-3
CASSPGHGGNIYF	medium-sized	TRBV5-1	TRBJ1-3
CASASRWEPNTEAFF	few	TRBV12-3/TRBV12-4	TRBJ1-1
CASSRASGGFTDTQYF	medium-sized	TRBV6-2/TRBV6-3	TRBJ2-3
CASSMTSGGAYEQYF	medium-sized	TRBV7-6	TRBJ2-7
CASSPPAVHTDTQYF	medium-sized	TRBV18	TRBJ2-3
CASSQVAGMGSYNEQFF	-	TRBV4-2	TRBJ2-1
CASSRSRVQGYTF	-	TRBV5-8	TRBJ1-2
CASSQDQETQYF	medium-sized	TRBV27	TRBJ2-5
CASSQIGTEANYGYTF	-	TRBV4-2	TRBJ1-2
CSAGRQESYSYEQYF	-	TRBV20-1	TRBJ2-7
CASSLARAGFNYGYTF	few	TRBV13	TRBJ1-2
CASSDGTSGNTDTQYF	-	TRBV11-3	TRBJ2-3
CASLSGGGNEQFF	medium-sized	TRBV18	TRBJ2-1
CASSLGGVETQYF	medium-sized	TRBV6-2/TRBV6-3	TRBJ2-5
CAISTGQSYEQYF	few	TRBV10-3	TRBJ2-7
CASRRGEVLETQYF	few	TRBV5-1	TRBJ2-5
CSASGRLNTEAFF	-	TRBV20-1	TRBJ1-1
CASLGTSGGARELFF	medium-sized	TRBV6-1	TRBJ2-2
CASSKVEVVELFF	-	TRBV21-1	TRBJ1-4
CSALTMVGWGNEKLFF	-	TRBV20-1	TRBJ1-4
CASSLAGGLPETQYF	-	TRBV5-1	TRBJ2-5
CASSVHSGGTGGELFF	-	TRBV9	TRBJ2-2